This T cell receptor (beta chain) was observed in a study of vaccination effects on CD4 cells after COVID-19. At the level of the study: Convalescent patient samples, from a couple of individuals, date to 16 days and one week before vaccination. Study-level results: Marked clonal contraction of infection- and vaccine-induced clones was seen late after vaccination.

In germline, CDR1 is LNHNV, CDR2 YYDKDF (reference sequence). The CDR3 sequence is 18 residues long. The junction had 13 bases not matched to a gene; V was cut back by 0 bases and J by 6 bases. Within the ViraFEST assay, antigen-specific CD4+ T cells underwent expansion with viral peptide pools prior to sequencing. At the end of 9 to 11 days of culture, CD4+ T cells were isolated. Convalescent patients had PCR-confirmed SARS-CoV-2 infection between March and December 2020. Some clones are missing from TCRdb's copy, which holds only in-frame ones; the method was immunoSEQ multiplex PCR. The sample contains about 45,000 clones, 65% to 70% of which appear only once. As concerns this clone: What it binds is unknown.

The sequence derives from a human donor who had a prior SARS-CoV-2 infection. The chain employs TRBV15 and TRBJ2-7, with 11 bases identical to TRBD2. Sequencing used CD4+ T cells from PBMCs cultured with a peptide pool, obtained before COVID-19 vaccination. The CDR3 sequence is CATSRDRLAGGRWSEQYF. The CDR3 region has the DNA TGTGCCACCAGCAGAGATAGGCTAGCGGGAGGTCGGTGGTCCGAGCAGTACTTC.